Listed here are 20 T cell receptor beta chains from one sample, sequenced in a study of shared clonotypes between healthy human individuals. Generated by immunoSEQ multiplex PCR, the TCRdb table keeps only in-frame clones and is missing some. Among approximately 530,000 clones, roughly 95% were seen once, and the ten largest hold 0.06%. Sequencing was done on a sample of naive CD4+ T cells sorted from blood. As for subset: CD45RA+ positively selected. The receptors stem from a woman aged 25-40 years in good health.

The chain couples TRBV11-2 to TRBJ1-4; D not resolved. CDR3 length equals 15 residues. CDR1 and CDR2 from the germline V gene are SGHAT and FQNNGV. V was clipped by 4 bases and J by 4 bases, with 13 bases between them. The DNA for the CDR3 is TGTGCCAGCAGCTCCTCCGGTTCTTTTAATGAAAAACTGTTTTTT. Protein product: CASSSSGSFNEKLFF.

Here the CDR3 DNA reads TGCAGCGTACGGGCCTCGAACACTGAAGCTTTCTTT. Translation: CSVRASNTEAFF. The chain couples TRBV29-1 to TRBJ1-1; no clear D. Germline CDR1 SQVTM, CDR2 ANQGSEA. This CDR3 region has 12 residues. The V gene lost 6 bases and the J gene lost 1 base, with 9 bases spanning the gap.

This chain uses TRBV25-1 with TRBJ1-5, with 7 bases fitting TRBD1. Germline V gene data show CDR1 as MGHDK and CDR2 as SYGVNS. Trimming cost V 6 bases and J 3 bases; bases outside gene matches: 5. CDR3 size: 14 residues. DNA for the CDR3: TGTGCCAGCAGCCTGACAGGGCACAATCAGCCCCAGCATTTT. This translates into CASSLTGHNQPQHF.

The gene calls are TRBV5-6 and TRBJ2-2; TRBD1 matches at 8 bases. Germline CDR1 is SGHDT and CDR2 is YYEEEE. This CDR3 is built from 16 residues. V gave up 2 bases and J gave up 5 bases; unmatched junction bases: 8. CDR3 loop: CASSLSGGVGTGELFF. CDR3 bases: TGTGCCAGCAGCTTATCAGGGGGCGTTGGGACCGGGGAGCTGTTTTTT.

Only one count was recorded for this clone. This chain connects TRBV11-3 to TRBJ2-1; 12 nucleotides agree with TRBD2. Per the germline V gene, CDR1 is SGHNT and CDR2 is YENEEA. The CDR3 runs 16 residues. With 2 bases clipped from V and 3 bases from J, the junction kept 2 bases outside the gene matches. CDR3 sequence reads: CASSLRLAGDYNEQFF. In DNA form, the CDR3 reads TGTGCCAGCAGCTTAAGACTAGCGGGAGACTACAATGAGCAGTTCTTC. Drawing the rest from reference TRBV11-3 and TRBJ2-1, the complete variable domain is EAGVVQSPRYKIIEKKQPVAFWCNPISGHNTLYWYLQNLGQGPELLIRYENEEAVDDSQLPKDRFSAERLKGVDSTLKIQPAELGDSAVYLCASSLRLAGDYNEQFFGPGTRLTVL.

This clone was found once. The chain uses TRBV18 and TRBJ1-4; D is uncertain. This CDR3 is built from 14 residues. V was cut by 2 bases and J by 4 bases, with 8 bases left in between. CDR1 and CDR2 (germline): KGHSH, LQKENI. The CDR3 DNA reads as TGTGCCAGCTCACCAGCGGGTAGTAATGAAAAACTGTTTTTT. It specifies CASSPAGSNEKLFF.

The V gene is TRBV7-2, the J gene TRBJ2-2; tentatively, D is TRBD1 (6 bases). The germline CDR1 and CDR2 sequences are SGHTA and FQGNSA. Trimming took off 5 bases at V and 5 bases at J, with 9 bases between the two ends. CDR3 size: 13 residues. DNA of the CDR3: TGTGCCAGCAGCCCAGGGGTTACCGGGGAGCTGTTTTTT. Its protein is CASSPGVTGELFF.

Notes on this clone: The sample carries other DNA sequences with the same CDR3. The chain combines TRBV28 with TRBJ2-7; D remains ambiguous. The CDR3 length is 11 residues. CDR1 and CDR2 (germline): MDHEN, SYDVKM. V was pared by 4 bases and J by 2 bases, with 3 bases between. CDR3 loop: CASSSTYEQYF. The CDR3, as DNA: TGTGCCAGCAGTTCTACCTACGAGCAGTACTTC.

This clone was observed once. The V call is TRBV2, the J call TRBJ1-2; tentative D call: TRBD1 (6 bases). In germline, CDR1 is SNHLY, CDR2 FYNNEI. Trimming took 3 bases from V and 7 from J, leaving 15 bases between them. The length of the CDR3 is 14 residues. CDR3 nucleotides: TGTGCCAGCAGTGAGGGGGCAGGACCGGGTGGCTACACCTTC. As protein: CASSEGAGPGGYTF. Full variable domain (outside the CDR3, taken from reference TRBV2 and TRBJ1-2): EPEVTQTPSHQVTQMGQEVILRCVPISNHLYFYWYRQILGQKVEFLVSFYNNEISEKSEIFDDQFSVERPDGSNFTLKIRSTKLEDSAMYFCASSEGAGPGGYTFGSGTRLTVV.

CDR3 bases: TGCGCCAGCAGCGCACTACCGGCCGGGGAGCTGTTTTTT. Residues: CASSALPAGELFF. This chain joins TRBV5-1 and TRBJ2-2; D remains ambiguous. CDR1 is SGHRS, CDR2 YFSETQ, per germline. CDR3 length: 13 amino acids. Trimming took 4 bases from V and 6 from J, leaving 10 bases between them.

The V and J genes are TRBV5-1 and TRBJ2-1, with D perhaps TRBD2 (5 bases). The germline V and J ends were trimmed by 4 bases and 5 bases, with 16 bases remaining between them. The CDR3 totals 15 residues. Germline assignment: CDR1 SGHRS and CDR2 YFSETQ. The CDR3 DNA reads TGCGCCAGCAGCCAGGTCGCGGACTTTAACAATGAGCAGTTCTTC. Its protein product is CASSQVADFNNEQFF. Based on the CDR3 plus reference TRBV5-1 and TRBJ2-1, the full variable domain is KAGVTQTPRYLIKTRGQQVTLSCSPISGHRSVSWYQQTPGQGLQFLFEYFSETQRNKGNFPGRFSGRQFSNSRSEMNVSTLELGDSALYLCASSQVADFNNEQFFGPGTRLTVL.

The chain links TRBV7-9 to TRBJ1-2; D is unresolved. The V end lost 5 bases, the J end lost 6 bases, and 16 bases lay between the germline ends. Germline V gives CDR1 SEHNR, CDR2 FQNEAQ (reference sequence). The CDR3 has 14 residues. CDR3 DNA: TGTGCCAGCAGCCCCCCGAAGCGAGCGAATGGCTACACCTTC. Its translation: CASSPPKRANGYTF.

This clone was seen just once. This chain links TRBV6-1 with TRBJ1-3, with D hard to call. V lost 2 bases and J 2 bases, leaving 4 bases between the germline ends. Per germline, CDR1 MNHNS and CDR2 SASEGT. This CDR3 has 13 residues. CDR3 loop: CASSELPGNTIYF. The CDR3, as DNA: TGTGCCAGCAGTGAATTACCTGGAAACACCATATATTTT.

The chain has TRBV7-2 and TRBJ2-1; D remains ambiguous. Deletions cut 6 bases from V and 5 bases from J, with 5 bases between. Germline V lookup: CDR1 SGHTA, CDR2 FQGNSA. The CDR3 has 11 residues. CDR3 sequence: CASRANNEQFF. In nucleotides, the CDR3 is TGTGCCAGCAGAGCTAACAATGAGCAGTTCTTC.

This chain connects TRBV19 to TRBJ1-4; no reliable D call. Trimming shortened V by 3 bases and J by 6 bases, and 11 bases separated the two germline ends. The CDR3 has 14 residues. Per the germline V gene, CDR1 is LNHDA and CDR2 is SQIVND (reference sequence). CDR3 protein: CASSMVTVDEKLFF. DNA for the CDR3: TGTGCCAGTAGTATGGTCACCGTGGATGAAAAACTGTTTTTT.

This chain joins TRBV28 and TRBJ2-1; a possible D gene is TRBD1 (5 bases). V lost 2 bases and J lost 9, with 11 bases in between. Germline CDR1 is MDHEN and CDR2 is SYDVKM. CDR3 length: 13 amino acids. The CDR3 sequence: CASSLRGFGEQFF. CDR3 coding DNA: TGTGCCAGCAGTTTAAGGGGATTCGGTGAGCAGTTCTTC.

The rearrangement links TRBV7-8 to TRBJ2-1; 9 bases are shared with TRBD2. The CDR3 runs 15 residues. Unmatched junction bases numbered 6, after V lost 5 bases and J lost 4 bases. CDR1 is SGHVS, CDR2 FQNEAQ, per germline. CDR3 in DNA: TGTGCCAGCAGCACCAATAGCGGGAGTTACAATGAGCAGTTCTTC. Protein product: CASSTNSGSYNEQFF.

The chain recombines TRBV5-1 with TRBJ2-1; possibly TRBD2 for D (6 bases). The CDR3 has 15 residues. Deletions cut 4 bases from V and 3 bases from J, with 14 bases between. CDR1 SGHRS and CDR2 YFSETQ come from the germline V gene. This CDR3 is CASSPAGGNYNEQFF. The DNA of the CDR3 is TGCGCCAGCAGCCCAGCTGGCGGGAACTACAATGAGCAGTTCTTC. Supplemented by reference TRBV5-1 and TRBJ2-1, the full variable domain reads KAGVTQTPRYLIKTRGQQVTLSCSPISGHRSVSWYQQTPGQGLQFLFEYFSETQRNKGNFPGRFSGRQFSNSRSEMNVSTLELGDSALYLCASSPAGGNYNEQFFGPGTRLTVL.

Notes on this clone: Other DNA sequences in the sample encode the same CDR3. This CDR3 is CASSLDGASSYEQYF. The CDR3 DNA is TGTGCCAGCAGCTTGGATGGGGCAAGCTCCTACGAGCAGTACTTC. This chain links TRBV5-4 with TRBJ2-7; D may be TRBD1 (5 bases). Germline V gene data show CDR1 as SGHNT and CDR2 as YYREEE (reference sequence). V was shortened by 0 bases and J by 0 bases, with 10 bases between the two germline ends. This CDR3 comprises 15 residues.

The chain is built from TRBV14 and TRBJ2-7; D is undetermined. The CDR3 covers 15 residues. With 1 base removed from V and 7 bases from J, the gap between germline ends came to 17 bases. Germline V gene lookup returns CDR1 SGHDN and CDR2 FVKESK. The CDR3, as DNA: TGTGCCAGCAGCCAAGTCCGTCAGCCTCTTAGAGAGCAGTACTTC. Translated: CASSQVRQPLREQYF.